This T cell receptor beta chain was obtained from a study of early T cells in non-severe SARS-CoV-2 infection. Germline V CDR1 and CDR2: MNHEY, SVGAGI. Trimming pared 6 bases from V and 1 base from J, leaving 15 bases between. There are 15 residues in the CDR3. TCRdb analysed the 5' RACE reads with MiXCR anew, one entry per CDR3 protein. The repertoire has roughly 50,000 distinct CDR3 sequences, about 7.7% of them found once; the top ten carry over 9.5%. This clonotype came up many times. The TCR sequence derives from an adult who was a healthcare worker with PCR-confirmed SARS-CoV-2 infection or an uninfected control (not recorded which). Sequenced material: whole blood, taken at baseline. The chain carries TRBV6-5 and TRBJ1-2; TRBD1 is a possible D gene (6 bases). The CDR3 spells CASSRARGFNYGYTF. CDR3 in DNA: TGTGCCAGCAGCCGAGCCAGGGGCTTTAACTATGGCTACACCTTC.